This T cell receptor (beta chain) was documented in a study of blood T cells in healthy people across ages (dated by TCRdb to about 2015). For the wider study: In model experiments, template switching captured about one uniquely barcoded TCR beta cDNA molecule for every two T cells. The study analyzed two additional independent replicas of 1 million unique cDNA reads from the same blood draw for two donors, one aged 18 to 29 and one aged 80 or older. The donors were divided into four age groups: young (average around 17 years), middle-aged (approximately 39), aged (approximately 62) and long-lived (roughly 82). To track age-related changes in TCR beta repertoire diversity, the study relied on deep sequencing normalized with unique cDNA molecular identifiers. The study at large found these results: Estimates of total diversity based on one million sequenced T cells were regarded as lower bounds and as underestimates. Because profiling used bulk unsorted PBMCs, naive and antigen-experienced compartments could not be compared conclusively. Observed TCR beta diversity per million T cells fell roughly linearly with age, and a significant reduction was already apparent by age approximately 41. Donor CMV infection status was unknown, potentially confounding age-related changes in expanded clonotypes. Observed TCR beta diversity correlated strongly with the percentage of naive T cells measured by flow cytometry. Compared with the aged group, the long-lived group had more naive CD4+ T cells, fewer expanded clones and increased TCR diversity, a pattern suggesting age selection.

CDR1 SQVTM and CDR2 ANQGSEA were looked up in the germline V gene. V is cut by 4 bases and J by 6 bases, and the space between the germline ends is 13 bases. The CDR3, from cysteine to phenylalanine, totals 13 residues. Only CDR3 DNA remains: 39 bases, in frame from the first base. The library was generated by 5' RACE. Sequencing took place on an Illumina HiSeq 2500. A second 7 to 11 cycle PCR used a sample-barcoded 5' primer and a J-beta primer mix. A template-switch 5' adaptor carrying 12 random nucleotides introduced a unique molecular identifier onto each TCR beta cDNA molecule. Each sample yielded at least 2.5 million CDR3-containing paired-end reads. All of the RNA was converted into first-strand cDNA using the Mint cDNA synthesis kit, with a TRBC-specific oligonucleotide serving as the primer. All cDNA was treated with uracil-DNA glycosylase and then went through a first 18-cycle PCR with the universal primers M1SS and BC2_uni_R. The source study handled its data this way. Each sample was normalized by randomly selecting 1 million high-quality reads, each carrying a distinct molecular identifier. Reads sharing molecular identifiers were discarded rather than binned into consensus sequences. MiTCR, run with a Q25 quality threshold and the strictest error-elimination algorithm, handled CDR3 identification, clonotype clustering and error correction. A nonparametric unseen species model using Euler transformation provided a lower-bound estimate of total TCR beta diversity. TCRdb cleaned the public reads at Q25 with fastp, built clones with MiXCR and kept in-frame beta chains. Each entry is one CDR3 protein sequence, shown with its most common DNA and genes. The V and J calls were not made by the authors but by TCRdb's processing. The sample has some 1,000,000 distinct CDR3 sequences on record, under 30% of them singletons. The ten largest clones add up to around 0.75% of the sample.

The roughly 39 donors, aged roughly 6 to 95 years, were systemically healthy Caucasian individuals from Russia. Each donor gave around 9.9 milliliters of peripheral blood, collected into EDTA-treated Vacutainer tubes. Ficoll-Paque density-gradient centrifugation was used to isolate PBMCs, with at least 6.5 million per sample. Trizol reagent was used to extract total RNA from PBMCs, with at least 5.5 micrograms per sample. Naive CD45RAhigh/CD27high T cell percentages were measured by flow cytometry on a PBMC aliquot from every donor. As for this clonotype: Its antigen remains unidentified. One base away there is no much larger clone; base qualities are not given.

These data also formed part of another study, on T cells of mothers and their children. Reported in the second study: Nine systemically healthy Caucasian individuals, comprising three mothers and their six children, were included as donors. cDNA synthesis used all of the extracted RNA, with around 1.6 ug of RNA in each 15 ul reaction. In the second PCR, the M1S primer added sample barcodes and 2-4 random nucleotides. More than 8.5 million TCR beta CDR3 reads were obtained from each mother, and approximately 3 million reads were obtained from each child. In both related and unrelated pairs, thymic selection shapes the output of TCR recombination in a similar way, with inherited differences having only a minor effect. Normalized repertoire overlap was always found to be slightly, but never significantly, higher in related mother-child pairs than in unrelated mother-child pairs. No persistent microchimeric T cell clones were found, with a detection sensitivity of around 100 clones per million clonotypes. In the study, deep NGS was used to compare the TCR beta repertoires of mothers and children, and features distinguishing related mother-child pairs from unrelated individuals were sought. The mean age was around 40 +/- 4 years for the mothers and 11 +/- 4 years for the children. After adapter ligation was performed with NEBNext reagents, the libraries were sequenced on an Illumina HiSeq 2000 with 100+100 nt paired-end reads. To prevent cross-contamination, the mother and child libraries were prepared one month apart and sequenced in separate runs. For each donor, somewhere between roughly 500,000 and 2,300,000 distinct TCR beta clonotypes were identified. Naive TCR beta clonotypes were estimated from low-frequency clonotypes matched to each donor's FACS-determined naive share, without sorting.

The sequence links TRBV29-1 to TRBJ2-4; the D gene cannot be resolved reliably. This clonotype originated in a girl aged 2-10 years in good health. Specimen: blood. The CDR3: CSVGTHGVNIQYF. The nucleotides read TGCAGCGTTGGAACCCATGGGGTAAACATTCAGTACTTC.